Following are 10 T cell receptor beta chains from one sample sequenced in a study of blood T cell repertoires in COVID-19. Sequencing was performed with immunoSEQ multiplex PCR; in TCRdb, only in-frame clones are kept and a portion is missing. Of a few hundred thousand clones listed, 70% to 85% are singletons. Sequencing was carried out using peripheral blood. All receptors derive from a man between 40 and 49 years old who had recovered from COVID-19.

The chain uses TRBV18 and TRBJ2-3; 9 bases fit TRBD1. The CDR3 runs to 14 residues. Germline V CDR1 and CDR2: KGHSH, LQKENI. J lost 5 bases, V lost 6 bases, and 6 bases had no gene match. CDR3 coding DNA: TGTGCCAGCTCCCGGGACAGGGAGCAAGATACGCAGTATTTT. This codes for CASSRDREQDTQYF.

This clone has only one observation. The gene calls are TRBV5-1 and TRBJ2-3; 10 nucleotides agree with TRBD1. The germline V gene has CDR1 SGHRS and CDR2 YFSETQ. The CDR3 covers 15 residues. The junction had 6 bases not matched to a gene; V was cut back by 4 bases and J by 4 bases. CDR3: CASSISGQGPDTQYF. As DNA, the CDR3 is TGCGCCAGCAGCATTTCGGGACAGGGGCCAGATACGCAGTATTTT.

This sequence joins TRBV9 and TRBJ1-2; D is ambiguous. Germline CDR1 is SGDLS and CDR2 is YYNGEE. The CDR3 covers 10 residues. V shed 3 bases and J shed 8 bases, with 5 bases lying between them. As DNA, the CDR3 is TGTGCCAGCAGCGGGAGAGGCTACACCTTC. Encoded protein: CASSGRGYTF.

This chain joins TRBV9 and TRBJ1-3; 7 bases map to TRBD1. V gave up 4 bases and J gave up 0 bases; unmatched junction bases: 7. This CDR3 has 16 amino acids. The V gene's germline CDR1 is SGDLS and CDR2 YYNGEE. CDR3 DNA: TGTGCCAGCAGCCCGCCGGGACAGATCTCTGGAAACACCATATATTTT. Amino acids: CASSPPGQISGNTIYF.

CDR3 sequence reads: CASSQESPGGTSYEQYF. CDR3 bases: TGTGCCAGCAGCCAAGAATCGCCGGGAGGTACTTCCTACGAGCAGTACTTC. The rearrangement links TRBV4-2 to TRBJ2-7, with 7 nucleotides matching TRBD2. The germline V gene has CDR1 LGHNA and CDR2 YNFKEQ. Trimming cost V 0 bases and J 1 base; bases outside gene matches: 9. This CDR3 is built from 17 residues.

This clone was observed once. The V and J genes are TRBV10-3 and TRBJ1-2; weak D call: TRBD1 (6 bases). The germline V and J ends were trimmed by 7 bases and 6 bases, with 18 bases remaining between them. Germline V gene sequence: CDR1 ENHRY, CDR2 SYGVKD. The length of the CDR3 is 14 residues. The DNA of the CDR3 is TGTGCCATCACCAATGGACAGCGGGGCAATGGCTACACCTTC. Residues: CAITNGQRGNGYTF.

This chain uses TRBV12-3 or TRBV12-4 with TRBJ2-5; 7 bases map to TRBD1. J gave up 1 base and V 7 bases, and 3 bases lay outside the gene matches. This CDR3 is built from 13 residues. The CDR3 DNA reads TGTGCCAGCATTCGGACAGGCCAAGAGACCCAGTACTTC. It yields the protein CASIRTGQETQYF.

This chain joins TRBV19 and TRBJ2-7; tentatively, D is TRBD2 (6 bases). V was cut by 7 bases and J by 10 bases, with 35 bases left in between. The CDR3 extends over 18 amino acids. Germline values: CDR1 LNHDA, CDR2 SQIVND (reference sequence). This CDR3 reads CASTPTSPLFSFGTCQYF. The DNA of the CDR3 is TGTGCCAGTACACCAACTAGCCCCCTTTTTAGTTTTGGGACCTGCCAGTACTTC.

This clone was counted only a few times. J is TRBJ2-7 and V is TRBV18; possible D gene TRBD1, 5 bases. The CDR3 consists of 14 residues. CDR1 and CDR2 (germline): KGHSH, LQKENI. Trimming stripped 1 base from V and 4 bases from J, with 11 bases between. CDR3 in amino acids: CASSPRAGRYEQYF. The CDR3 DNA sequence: TGTGCCAGCTCACCACGGGCAGGGCGGTACGAGCAGTACTTC.

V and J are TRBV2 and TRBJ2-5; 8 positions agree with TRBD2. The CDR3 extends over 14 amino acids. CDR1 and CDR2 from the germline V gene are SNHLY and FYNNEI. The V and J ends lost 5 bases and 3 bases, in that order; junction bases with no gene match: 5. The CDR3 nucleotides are TGTGCCAGCAGTTATAGCGGGACCGAAGAGACCCAGTACTTC. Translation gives CASSYSGTEETQYF.